The clone carrying this TCR beta chain was seen a handful of times. The data derive from a study of blood T cells in healthy people across ages. A second PCR, run for about 7 to 11 cycles, used a sample-barcoded 5' primer plus a J-beta primer mix. MiXCR, run by TCRdb on the 5' RACE reads, gives a single entry per CDR3 protein. This table holds 2 million or so distinct CDR3 sequences, about 50% found once. Germline CDR1 MNHEY, CDR2 SVGAGI. Unmatched junction bases numbered 10, after V lost 5 bases and J lost 7 bases. This CDR3 has 14 amino acids. The chain has TRBV6-5 and TRBJ2-7; 8 bases fit TRBD1. Material: blood. The TCR was taken from a woman aged 40 to 49 in good health. CDR3 sequence (DNA): TGTGCCAGCAGTACTGACAGGGGAATGAATGAGCAGTACTTC. It translates to CASSTDRGMNEQYF.